These 25 T cell receptor beta chains were sequenced from one sample in a study of T cell repertoires in cytomegalovirus infection. From the reads, TCRdb called clonotypes with MiXCR, one entry per CDR3 protein. The sample has some 220,000 distinct CDR3 sequences; approximately 13% are singletons. The material sequenced was PBMCs. These receptors all come from a human donor in good health (CMV status not recorded). Some clones in this sample may be carry-over from other donors' samples.

This clonotype appeared many times. J is TRBJ1-2 and V is TRBV6-6; 11 bases are a match to TRBD1. Unmatched junction bases numbered 1, after V lost 3 bases and J lost 7 bases. CDR1 is MNHNY, CDR2 SVGAGI, per germline (reference sequence). This CDR3 region has 13 residues. The CDR3 sequence: CASSYGQGAGYTF. The CDR3, as DNA: TGTGCCAGCAGTTATGGACAGGGGGCTGGCTACACCTTC.

The chain carries TRBV6-2 or TRBV6-3 and TRBJ2-2; D gene unclear. CDR1 is MNHEY and CDR2 is SVGEGT in the germline V gene. The CDR3 covers 12 residues. V lost 7 bases and J lost 4, with 7 bases in between. The CDR3 is CASKDGTGELFF. Written as DNA, the CDR3 is TGTGCCAGCAAAGACGGCACCGGGGAGCTGTTTTTT.

CDR3 sequence reads: CASSQVGYTEAFF. CDR3 sequence (DNA): TGCGCCAGCAGCCAAGTAGGGTACACTGAAGCTTTCTTT. The rearrangement joins TRBV4-3 to TRBJ1-1; unclear D gene. The CDR3 has 13 residues. V dropped 1 base and J dropped 3 bases, with 6 bases sitting between them. Per germline, CDR1 LGHNA and CDR2 YSLEER.

This clonotype occurred a few times. The chain recombines TRBV7-6 with TRBJ2-1; D is perhaps TRBD1 (5 bases). V lost 4 bases and J lost 4, with 11 bases in between. CDR1 is SGHVS, CDR2 FNYEAQ, per germline. The CDR3 loop spans 14 amino acids. The CDR3 region is CASSSLQGYNEQFF. In DNA, the CDR3 is TGTGCCAGCAGCTCGCTCCAGGGTTACAATGAGCAGTTCTTC.

This clonotype was seen ten or more times. The chain links TRBV7-2 to TRBJ1-3, with TRBD1 identical over 11 bases. With 4 bases clipped from V and 4 bases from J, the junction kept 3 bases outside the gene matches. The CDR3 length is 15 residues. The V gene's germline CDR1 is SGHTA and CDR2 FQGNSA. This CDR3 is CASSWGQGEGNTIYF. CDR3 coding DNA: TGTGCCAGCAGCTGGGGACAGGGGGAAGGAAACACCATATATTTT.

The chain has TRBV28 and TRBJ2-7; TRBD2 might be the D (6 bases). This CDR3 contains 14 residues. Trimming removed 6 bases from V and 2 bases from J, with 14 bases in between. Looked up from germline, CDR1 is MDHEN and CDR2 is SYDVKM. The CDR3 nucleotides read TGTGCCAGCAGCACTACCTGGGGGGCCTACGAGCAGTACTTC. Translating it yields CASSTTWGAYEQYF.

This clonotype was counted at least ten times. The chain carries TRBV7-2 and TRBJ2-5; D gene unclear. The CDR3 is 12 residues long. Trimming left V 4 bases short and J 3 bases short, with 6 bases between. The germline CDR1 and CDR2 sequences are SGHTA and FQGNSA. The CDR3 is CASSSRKETQYF. The CDR3 nucleotides read TGTGCCAGCAGCTCCAGAAAAGAGACCCAGTACTTC.

This clonotype was found many times. This chain connects TRBV6-2 or TRBV6-3 to TRBJ1-1; D is possibly TRBD1 (5 bases). V lost 8 bases to trimming and J lost 6 bases, with 22 bases between them. The V gene's germline CDR1 is MNHEY and CDR2 SVGEGT. This CDR3 is 15 amino acids long. In DNA form, the CDR3 reads TGTGCCAGCGGCCCATTAAGGGGTTTGGTTTCTGAAGCTTTCTTT. Translated: CASGPLRGLVSEAFF.

The chain has TRBV29-1 and TRBJ2-7, with 10 bases aligning to TRBD2. From germline, CDR1 is SQVTM and CDR2 ANQGSEA. The CDR3 spans 14 residues. Unmatched junction bases numbered 5, after V lost 3 bases and J lost 3 bases. The chain's CDR3 is CSVETGTSDYEQYF. The CDR3, as DNA: TGCAGCGTTGAGACCGGGACTAGCGACTACGAGCAGTACTTC.

This clonotype was picked up many times. The CDR3 reads CASSLQGYRRGYTF. Here the CDR3 DNA reads TGTGCCAGCAGTTTACAGGGCTATAGGCGTGGCTACACCTTC. The chain has TRBV7-2 and TRBJ1-2; D possibly corresponds to TRBD1 (6 bases). Deletions cut 6 bases from V and 7 bases from J, with 18 bases between. Germline-derived CDR1 and CDR2 are SGHTA and FQGNSA. This CDR3 region has 14 residues.

This clonotype was counted at least ten times. The chain employs TRBV7-2 and TRBJ1-6; D is perhaps TRBD1 (5 bases). CDR3 length: 16 amino acids. Trimming removed 4 bases from V and 5 bases from J, with 15 bases in between. CDR1 is SGHTA and CDR2 is FQGNSA in the germline V gene. For the CDR3, the DNA is TGTGCCAGCAGCTATCGCCTTGGGGGGAATAATTCACCCCTCCACTTT. Translation gives CASSYRLGGNNSPLHF.

This clonotype was seen ten or more times. The J gene is TRBJ2-4, the V gene TRBV7-2; 12 nucleotides align to TRBD2. CDR1 SGHTA and CDR2 FQGNSA come from the germline V gene. The CDR3 is 12 residues long. V lost 4 bases to trimming and J lost 16 bases; unmatched junction nucleotides: 5. The CDR3 bases are TGTGCCAGCAGCTCTAGCGGGGGGGTCACATACTTC. Translating gives CASSSSGGVTYF. The complete variable domain, with remaining parts taken from reference TRBV7-2 and TRBJ2-4, reads GAGVSQSPSNKVTEKGKDVELRCDPISGHTALYWYRQSLGQGLEFLIYFQGNSAPDKSGLPSDRFSAERTGGSVSTLTIQRTQQEDSAVYLCASSSSGGVTYFGAGTRLSVL.

This clonotype was counted many times. The chain is built from TRBV7-9 and TRBJ1-1; TRBD1 might be the D (6 bases). The CDR3 covers 12 residues. Trimming stripped 8 bases from V and 3 bases from J, with 10 bases between. The germline V gene encodes CDR1 SEHNR and CDR2 FQNEAQ (reference sequence). Here the CDR3 reads CASVRGHTEAFF. The CDR3 coding sequence is TGTGCCAGCGTCAGGGGTCACACTGAAGCTTTCTTT.

This clonotype was counted many times. The rearrangement uses TRBV12-3 or TRBV12-4 and TRBJ2-1; 11 bases are a match to TRBD2. V shed 3 bases and J 14 bases; nucleotides not matched to a gene: 6. This CDR3 comprises 13 residues. The CDR3 loop reads CASSFSSGGKEFF. The CDR3 region has the DNA TGTGCCAGCAGTTTCTCTAGCGGGGGGAAGGAGTTCTTC.

This clonotype came up many times. This chain joins TRBV7-2 and TRBJ2-3; tentative D call: TRBD2 (8 bases). Germline values: CDR1 SGHTA, CDR2 FQGNSA. The length of the CDR3 is 18 residues. V was trimmed by 5 bases and J by 0 bases, leaving 21 bases between them. CDR3 loop: CASSPGTDTSGSTDTQYF. The DNA of the CDR3 is TGTGCCAGCAGCCCCGGGACAGACACTAGCGGTAGCACAGATACGCAGTATTTT.

This clonotype was recorded at least ten times. The chain has TRBV19 and TRBJ1-1; 10 nucleotides agree with TRBD1. This CDR3 spans 15 amino acids. The V and J ends lost 4 bases and 4 bases, in that order; junction bases with no gene match: 6. The germline CDR1 and CDR2 sequences are LNHDA and SQIVND (reference sequence). The CDR3 coding sequence is TGTGCCAGTAGTACGACAGGGGGCATGGCCACTGAAGCTTTCTTT. This translates into CASSTTGGMATEAFF.

Many counts were recorded for this clonotype. The chain uses TRBV5-1 and TRBJ2-5; 9 nucleotides align to TRBD1. The V and J ends lost 0 bases and 5 bases, in that order; junction bases with no gene match: 5. This CDR3 has 15 amino acids. Germline V gene lookup returns CDR1 SGHRS and CDR2 YFSETQ. CDR3 DNA sequence: TGCGCCAGCAGCTTGGCCGGGACAGGGTCCGAGACCCAGTACTTC. This gives the protein CASSLAGTGSETQYF.

This clonotype was seen ten or more times. The chain carries TRBV28 and TRBJ2-1; 11 bases fit TRBD2. J gave up 6 bases and V 6 bases, and 4 bases lay outside the gene matches. Germline V CDR1 and CDR2: MDHEN, SYDVKM. The CDR3 is made up of 14 amino acids. CDR3 loop: CASRLAGASNEQFF. The CDR3 DNA follows: TGTGCCAGCAGACTAGCGGGAGCGTCCAATGAGCAGTTCTTC. Full variable domain (outside the CDR3, taken from reference TRBV28 and TRBJ2-1): DVKVTQSSRYLVKRTGEKVFLECVQDMDHENMFWYRQDPGLGLRLIYFSYDVKMKEKGDIPEGYSVSREKKERFSLILESASTNQTSMYLCASRLAGASNEQFFGPGTRLTVL.

Of note for this clonotype: This may be a read error: a much more frequent sequence differs by one nucleotide. The J gene is TRBJ2-1, the V gene TRBV12-3 or TRBV12-4, with a weak D call TRBD2 (6 bases). This CDR3 is 16 amino acids long. V lost 6 bases and J lost 1, with 16 bases in between. CDR3 region: CASRSWDLVSYNEQFF. CDR3 bases: TGTGCCAGCAGGTCCTGGGACTTAGTTTCCTACAATGAGCAGTTCTTC.

V and J are TRBV12-3 or TRBV12-4 and TRBJ2-7; D is possibly TRBD1 or TRBD2 (5 bases each). V lost 5 bases and J 0 bases, leaving 11 bases between the germline ends. The CDR3 runs to 14 residues. In nucleotides, the CDR3 is TGTGCCAGCAGTCGGGGACCTCCCTCCTACGAGCAGTACTTC. Its translation is CASSRGPPSYEQYF.

This clonotype was found many times. V is TRBV11-2 and J is TRBJ2-7; D is perhaps TRBD2 (5 bases). The V gene's germline CDR1 is SGHAT and CDR2 FQNNGV. This CDR3 comprises 14 residues. Trimming left V 5 bases short and J 2 bases short, with 13 bases between. The CDR3 coding sequence is TGTGCCAGCAGCCGGGGTAGCGCGACCTACGAGCAGTACTTC. This codes for CASSRGSATYEQYF.

This clonotype was seen at least ten times. The chain is built from TRBV7-2 and TRBJ2-5; TRBD2 aligns across 8 bases. Germline V lookup: CDR1 SGHTA, CDR2 FQGNSA. With 1 base clipped from V and 5 bases from J, the junction kept 9 bases outside the gene matches. This CDR3 spans 16 amino acids. As DNA, the CDR3 is TGTGCCAGCAGCTTAGTGACGGGAGGGGGTAGGGAGACCCAGTACTTC. Translation gives CASSLVTGGGRETQYF.

Many counts were recorded for this clonotype. V and J are TRBV19 and TRBJ2-3, with 8 bases matching TRBD1. The CDR3 runs 14 residues. Germline lookup yields CDR1 LNHDA and CDR2 SQIVND (reference sequence). CDR3 DNA sequence: TGTGCGTCGGGGGACAGGCTTTACACAGATACGCAGTATTTT. Protein: CASGDRLYTDTQYF.

This clonotype was counted at least ten times. The chain links TRBV6-6 to TRBJ1-5, with 8 positions matching TRBD1. The germline V gene encodes CDR1 MNHNY and CDR2 SVGAGI (reference sequence). V lost 2 bases and J lost 9; bases outside the gene matches: 9. The CDR3 has 15 amino acids. Here the CDR3 reads CASSYTDRAQLPQHF. In DNA form, the CDR3 reads TGTGCCAGCAGTTACACGGACAGGGCCCAATTGCCCCAGCATTTT.

Ten or more counts support this clonotype. This chain joins TRBV7-2 and TRBJ2-5; D might be TRBD1 (5 bases). Per the germline V gene, CDR1 is SGHTA and CDR2 is FQGNSA. V was pared by 4 bases and J by 1 base, with 13 bases between. This CDR3 is 15 amino acids long. The CDR3 bases are TGTGCCAGCAGCTGGGCAGGGCGTCCCCAAGAGACCCAGTACTTC. As protein: CASSWAGRPQETQYF.